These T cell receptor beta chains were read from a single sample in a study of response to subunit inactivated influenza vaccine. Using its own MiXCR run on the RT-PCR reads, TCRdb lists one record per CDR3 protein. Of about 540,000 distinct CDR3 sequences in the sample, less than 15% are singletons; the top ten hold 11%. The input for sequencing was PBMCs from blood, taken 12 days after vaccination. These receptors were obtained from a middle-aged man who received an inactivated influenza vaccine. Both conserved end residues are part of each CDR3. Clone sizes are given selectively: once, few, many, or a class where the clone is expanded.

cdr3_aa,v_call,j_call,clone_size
CAISESRTGTYEQYF,TRBV10-3,TRBJ2-7,.
CASSQPGTGEYEQYF,TRBV7-9,TRBJ2-7,.
CASSSYGGTNTGELFF,TRBV28,TRBJ2-2,.
CATQRSGDEYNEQFF,TRBV6-1,TRBJ2-1,.
CASTPPLLNTGELFF,TRBV28,TRBJ2-2,many
CASSGHTGADYNEQFF,TRBV6-1,TRBJ2-1,few
CASSLGGGGRYNEQFF,TRBV7-2,TRBJ2-1,many
CASSVRGSTDTQYF,TRBV9,TRBJ2-3,many
CASSLSFYEQYF,TRBV28,TRBJ2-7,many
CASSLDLLEEQFF,TRBV7-9,TRBJ2-1,few
CACLGQTNSPLHF,TRBV30,TRBJ1-6,.
CATYREIGDGYTF,TRBV7-6,TRBJ1-2,.
CASSLARVGRTSSGELFF,TRBV7-8,TRBJ2-2,few
CASSPDSSTYEQYF,TRBV28,TRBJ2-7,few
CASSQGLAGVSQETQYF,TRBV4-1,TRBJ2-5,few
CASSAGTGWSIEQYF,TRBV7-2,TRBJ2-7,few
CAWKRANTEAFF,TRBV30,TRBJ1-1,.
CASSITSGSTDTQYF,TRBV19,TRBJ2-3,.
CASSQFTGGFNEQYF,TRBV14,TRBJ2-7,few
CASNAPRGGNTIYF,TRBV28,TRBJ1-3,few
CASSHVGSGEQYF,TRBV14,TRBJ2-7,.
CASSFSRGGPGNEQFF,TRBV28,TRBJ2-1,many
CASSPKMAGTDTQYF,TRBV18,TRBJ2-3,.
CSASPQPYYSPLHF,TRBV20-1,TRBJ1-6,few
CASSLSTSGSRTDTQYF,TRBV5-1,TRBJ2-3,few
CASSWTSEGFGNTIYF,TRBV5-1,TRBJ1-3,.
CASGETSTRIF,TRBV6-2/TRBV6-3,TRBJ2-1,.
CASSLKESYEQYF,TRBV5-8,TRBJ2-7,many
CASSLGDRGLSYTF,TRBV13,TRBJ1-2,few
CASSSQGRPYEQYF,TRBV7-6,TRBJ2-7,many
CSASGSRADTQYF,TRBV20-1,TRBJ2-3,.
CASSFKINGPGELFF,TRBV12-3/TRBV12-4,TRBJ2-2,.
CSASQDPTDTQYF,TRBV20-1,TRBJ2-3,few
CASSRTSGSGGEQFF,TRBV12-3/TRBV12-4,TRBJ2-1,many
CASSYSIRTGTDYEQYF,TRBV6-5,TRBJ2-7,.
CATSGAGPGGETQYF,TRBV15,TRBJ2-5,few
CASSVPVGQGSIEAFF,TRBV7-9,TRBJ1-1,few